This T cell receptor beta chain is from a study of T cell changes during pregnancy in multiple sclerosis. Here immunoSEQ multiplex PCR was the method, and the copy in TCRdb shows in-frame clones only, minus some. Among approximately 47,000 clones, approximately 90% were seen once, and the ten largest hold around 1.9%. The CDR3 contains 17 residues. The germline V and J ends were trimmed by 2 bases and 6 bases, with 19 bases remaining between them. The germline V gene encodes CDR1 KGHSH and CDR2 LQKENI. The receptor's source is a female donor with multiple sclerosis, enrolled in a pregnancy study. The sample in question was peripheral blood, obtained in the first trimester of pregnancy. The rearrangement joins TRBV18 to TRBJ2-2, with a possible D match to TRBD2 (5 bases). In nucleotides, the CDR3 is TGTGCCAGCTCACCAAAGAGCGGCGGAAGTTTCTCCGGGGAGCTGTTTTTT. Its translation: CASSPKSGGSFSGELFF. Full variable domain (missing parts from reference TRBV18 and TRBJ2-2): NAGVMQNPRHLVRRRGQEARLRCSPMKGHSHVYWYRQLPEEGLKFMVYLQKENIIDESGMPKERFSAEFPKEGPSILRIQQVVRGDSAAYFCASSPKSGGSFSGELFFGEGSRLTVL.